The source of this T cell receptor (beta chain) is a study of post-analysis software for immune sequencing data. Study-wide context: Some patients lacked subtype; others had relapsing-remitting, secondary progressive or progressive-relapsing disease.

The CDR3 sequence is 13 residues long. Trimming stripped 6 bases from V and 2 bases from J, with 13 bases between. Germline V gene lookup returns CDR1 SQVTM and CDR2 ANQGSEA. Libraries were made from TCR beta cDNA, and they carried unique molecular identifiers. TCRdb reprocessed the PCR reads with MiXCR, giving one entry per CDR3 protein. The profile shows 800,000 to 950,000 distinct CDR3 sequences, approximately 57% of them singletons. With respect to this clonotype: Its antigen is undetermined.

Study-wide results and caveats: Samples made in the same batch grouped tightly together by F measure. The study found significantly lower normalized Chao1 diversity in multiple sclerosis patients than in controls. When patients were compared with controls, a handful of TRBV segments were more frequent, TRBV5-6, TRBV5-1 and TRBV20-1 among them.

The rearrangement uses TRBV29-1 and TRBJ1-1; the D gene is possibly TRBD1 (6 bases). This clonotype was sampled from a girl between 10 and 17 years old with multiple sclerosis. Input material: blood. Here the CDR3 reads CSVKQGPNTEAFF. The CDR3 DNA is TGCAGCGTAAAACAGGGCCCCAACACTGAAGCTTTCTTT. The full variable domain, rest sourced from reference TRBV29-1 and TRBJ1-1, is SAVISQKPSRDICQRGTSLTIQCQVDSQVTMMFWYRQQPGQSLTLIATANQGSEATYESGFVIDKFPISRPNLTFSTLTVSNMSPEDSSIYLCSVKQGPNTEAFFGQGTRLTVV.